Listed below are T cell receptor beta chains from one sample, sequenced in a study of blood T cell repertoires in COVID-19. Method: immunoSEQ multiplex PCR; TCRdb's copy keeps in-frame clones and lacks some. The repertoire has around 190,000 clones, approximately 80% of them found once; the top ten carry roughly 7.1%. What was sequenced was peripheral blood. Source of these receptors: a human donor in a cohort sampled during active COVID-19. The CDR3 runs from the conserved cysteine through the conserved F or W. The order of the fields is CDR3 protein, CDR3 DNA, clone size, J gene, V gene, D gene. D genes are given only for firm matches. The size of a clone is reported for some rows only, either as once, few or many, or as a class for expanded clones.

CASSLVMNTEAFF | TGCGCCAGCAGCTTGGTCATGAACACTGAAGCTTTCTTT | . | TRBJ1-1 | TRBV5-1 | .
CASSIGSEGFGDEQFF | TGTGCCAGTAGTATAGGCTCGGAGGGATTTGGGGATGAGCAGTTCTTC | . | TRBJ2-1 | TRBV19 | .
CASSLGQVEASPLHF | TGCGCCAGCAGCTTGGGCCAAGTAGAAGCTTCACCCCTCCACTTT | . | TRBJ1-6 | TRBV5-1 | .
CASGPDRVSEAFF | TGTGCTAGTGGGCCTGACAGGGTCTCTGAAGCTTTCTTT | . | TRBJ1-1 | TRBV12-5 | TRBD1
CASSEASRMWEQYF | TGTGCCAGCAGTGAAGCGAGTCGCATGTGGGAGCAGTACTTC | . | TRBJ2-7 | TRBV6-1 | .
CATRRDTEAFF | TGTGCCACTCGGAGGGACACTGAAGCTTTCTTT | . | TRBJ1-1 | TRBV12-3/TRBV12-4 | .
CASSLEGAWADTQYF | TGTGCCAGCAGCTTAGAGGGGGCGTGGGCAGATACGCAGTATTTT | . | TRBJ2-3 | TRBV7-2 | TRBD1
CASSQGNSYNEKLFF | TGTGCCAGCAGCCAAGGGAACAGCTATAATGAAAAACTGTTTTTT | . | TRBJ1-4 | TRBV3-1/TRBV3-2 | .
CASKLTGWVYGYTF | TGTGCCAGCAAACTGACAGGTTGGGTCTATGGCTACACCTTC | . | TRBJ1-2 | TRBV6-5 | .
CASSQWGPEESYEQYF | TGCGCCAGCAGTCAATGGGGGCCGGAAGAAAGCTACGAGCAGTACTTC | . | TRBJ2-7 | TRBV23-1 | .
CASTAGQGARIGYTF | TGTGCCAGTACCGCGGGACAGGGAGCGAGGATAGGCTACACCTTC | . | TRBJ1-2 | TRBV19 | TRBD1
CASSLQGYNEQFF | TGCGCCAGCAGCTTACAGGGTTACAATGAGCAGTTCTTC | . | TRBJ2-1 | TRBV5-1 | .
CASSYLQGWSTEAFF | TGTGCCAGCAGTTACCTACAGGGTTGGAGCACTGAAGCTTTCTTT | . | TRBJ1-1 | TRBV6-5 | .
CASSLLVGLRDEQYF | TGTGCCAGCAGCTTATTGGTGGGCCTGAGAGACGAGCAGTACTTC | . | TRBJ2-7 | TRBV7-9 | .
CASSQGAGAHAGELFF | TGCGCCAGCAGCCAAGGGGCAGGGGCCCACGCCGGGGAGCTGTTTTTT | . | TRBJ2-2 | TRBV4-1 | .
CASSQDSRGGSNEQFF | TGCGCCAGCAGCCAAGACTCGAGAGGGGGCTCGAATGAGCAGTTCTTC | . | TRBJ2-1 | TRBV4-1 | TRBD1
CASRQGGTYEQYF | TGTGCCAGTAGACAGGGGGGAACCTACGAGCAGTACTTC | . | TRBJ2-7 | TRBV2 | TRBD1
CASSWYRSTEAFF | TGTGCCAGCAGCTGGTACAGGTCCACTGAAGCTTTCTTT | few | TRBJ1-1 | TRBV13 | .
CASSLTGNTEAFF | TGTGCCAGCAGTTTGACAGGGAACACTGAAGCTTTCTTT | . | TRBJ1-1 | TRBV12-3/TRBV12-4 | .
CASSGRTDTQYF | TGTGCCAGCAGCGGCCGCACAGATACGCAGTATTTT | . | TRBJ2-3 | TRBV5-4 | .